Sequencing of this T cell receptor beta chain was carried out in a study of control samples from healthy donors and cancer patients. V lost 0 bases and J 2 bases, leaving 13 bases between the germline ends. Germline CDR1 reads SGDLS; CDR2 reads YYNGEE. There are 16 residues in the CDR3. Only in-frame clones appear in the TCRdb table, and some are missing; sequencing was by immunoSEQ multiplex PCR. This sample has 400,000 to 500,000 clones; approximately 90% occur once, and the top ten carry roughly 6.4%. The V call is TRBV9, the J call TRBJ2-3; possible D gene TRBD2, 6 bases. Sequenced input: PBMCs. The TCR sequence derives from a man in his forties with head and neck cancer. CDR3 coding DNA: TGTGCCAGCAGCGTAGAGTCGGGACTGCACACAGATACGCAGTATTTT. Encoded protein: CASSVESGLHTDTQYF.